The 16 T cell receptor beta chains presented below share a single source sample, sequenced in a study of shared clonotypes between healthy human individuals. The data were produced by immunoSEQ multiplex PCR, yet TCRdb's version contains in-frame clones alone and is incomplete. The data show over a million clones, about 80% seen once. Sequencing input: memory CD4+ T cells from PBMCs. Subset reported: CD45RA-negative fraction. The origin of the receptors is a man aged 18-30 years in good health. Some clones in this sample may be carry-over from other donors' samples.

This CDR3 reads CSVEDRRREHGEQYF. The CDR3 DNA reads TGCAGCGTTGAAGATCGACGGCGGGAGCACGGCGAGCAGTACTTC. The V and J genes are TRBV29-1 and TRBJ2-7; TRBD2 agrees at 7 bases. The V segment lost 0 bases and the J segment 6 bases; nucleotides outside the gene matches: 11. This CDR3 spans 15 amino acids. Germline CDR1 and CDR2: SQVTM and ANQGSEA.

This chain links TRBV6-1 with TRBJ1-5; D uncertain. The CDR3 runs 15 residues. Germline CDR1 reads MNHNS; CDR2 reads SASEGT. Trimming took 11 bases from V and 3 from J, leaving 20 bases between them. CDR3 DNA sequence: TGTGCCGGCGGGCGGGTCGGAATAATCAATCAGCCCCAGCATTTT. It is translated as CAGGRVGIINQPQHF.

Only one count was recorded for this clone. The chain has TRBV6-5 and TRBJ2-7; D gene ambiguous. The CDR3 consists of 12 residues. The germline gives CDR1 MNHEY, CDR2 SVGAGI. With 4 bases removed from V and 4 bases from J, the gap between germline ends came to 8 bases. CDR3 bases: TGTGCCAGCAGTTCTGCTAGATACGAGCAGTACTTC. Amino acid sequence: CASSSARYEQYF.

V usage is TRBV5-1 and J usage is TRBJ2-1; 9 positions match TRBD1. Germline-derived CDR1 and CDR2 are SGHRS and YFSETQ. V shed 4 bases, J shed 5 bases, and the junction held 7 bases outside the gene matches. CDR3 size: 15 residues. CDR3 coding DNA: TGCGCCAGCAGCCCGGACAGGGGACTTAACAATGAGCAGTTCTTC. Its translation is CASSPDRGLNNEQFF.

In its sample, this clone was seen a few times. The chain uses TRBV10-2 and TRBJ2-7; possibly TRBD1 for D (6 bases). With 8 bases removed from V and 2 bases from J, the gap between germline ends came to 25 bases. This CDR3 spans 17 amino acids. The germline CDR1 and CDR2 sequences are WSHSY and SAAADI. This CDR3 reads CASWGKRDGTLTYEQYF. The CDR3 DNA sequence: TGCGCCAGCTGGGGCAAACGGGATGGGACACTGACCTACGAGCAGTACTTC.

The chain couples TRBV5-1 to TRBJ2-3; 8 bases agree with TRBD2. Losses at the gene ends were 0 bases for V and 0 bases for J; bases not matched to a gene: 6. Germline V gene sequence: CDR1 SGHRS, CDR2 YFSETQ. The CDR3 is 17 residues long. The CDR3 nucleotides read TGCGCCAGCAGCTTGGCGGCTAGCGGGTATAGCACAGATACGCAGTATTTT. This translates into CASSLAASGYSTDTQYF.

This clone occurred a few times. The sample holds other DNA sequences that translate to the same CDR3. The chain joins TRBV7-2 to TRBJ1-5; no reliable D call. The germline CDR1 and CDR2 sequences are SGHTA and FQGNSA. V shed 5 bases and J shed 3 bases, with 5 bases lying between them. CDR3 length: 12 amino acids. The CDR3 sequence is CASSLSNQPQHF. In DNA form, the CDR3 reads TGTGCCAGCAGCCTCTCCAATCAGCCCCAGCATTTT.

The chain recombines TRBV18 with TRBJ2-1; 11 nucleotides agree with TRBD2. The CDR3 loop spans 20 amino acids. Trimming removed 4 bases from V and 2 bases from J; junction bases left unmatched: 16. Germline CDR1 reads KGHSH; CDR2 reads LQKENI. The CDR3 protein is CASSLTPGLAANVAYNEQFF. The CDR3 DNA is TGTGCCAGCTCACTTACCCCGGGACTAGCGGCCAACGTCGCCTACAATGAGCAGTTCTTC.

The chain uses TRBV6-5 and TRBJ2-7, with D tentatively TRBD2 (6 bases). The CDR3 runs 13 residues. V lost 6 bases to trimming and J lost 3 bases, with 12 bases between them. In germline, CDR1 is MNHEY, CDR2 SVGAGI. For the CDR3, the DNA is TGTGCCAGCAGACCACTTAGCGGCTACGAGCAGTACTTC. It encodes CASRPLSGYEQYF.

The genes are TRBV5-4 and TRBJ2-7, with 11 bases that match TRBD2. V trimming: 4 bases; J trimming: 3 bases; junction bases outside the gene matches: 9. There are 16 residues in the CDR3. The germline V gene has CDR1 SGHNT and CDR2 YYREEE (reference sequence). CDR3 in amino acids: CASSTLTSGKYYEQYF. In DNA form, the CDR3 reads TGTGCCAGCAGCACCCTGACTAGCGGGAAATACTACGAGCAGTACTTC.

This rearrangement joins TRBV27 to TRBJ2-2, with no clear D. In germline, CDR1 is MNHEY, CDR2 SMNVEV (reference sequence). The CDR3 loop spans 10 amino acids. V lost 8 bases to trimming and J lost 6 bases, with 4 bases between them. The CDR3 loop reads CASGAGELFF. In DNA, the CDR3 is TGTGCCAGCGGTGCCGGGGAGCTGTTTTTT.

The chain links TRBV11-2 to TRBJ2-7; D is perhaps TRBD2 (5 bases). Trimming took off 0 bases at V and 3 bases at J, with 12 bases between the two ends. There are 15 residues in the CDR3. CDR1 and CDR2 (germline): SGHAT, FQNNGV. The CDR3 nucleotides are TGTGCCAGCAGCTTAGATCTCCGGGGAATCTACGAGCAGTACTTC. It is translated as CASSLDLRGIYEQYF.

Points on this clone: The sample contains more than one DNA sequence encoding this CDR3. The CDR3 coding sequence is TGTGCCAGCAGCACCGGGAACACTGAAGCTTTCTTT. The encoded protein is CASSTGNTEAFF. V is TRBV7-2 and J is TRBJ1-1; D gene ambiguous. The V and J ends lost 5 bases and 1 base respectively, with 5 bases between them. CDR1 SGHTA and CDR2 FQGNSA come from the germline V gene. The CDR3 covers 12 residues.

The CDR3 spells CASSWYTIGMDYGYTF. The CDR3 coding sequence is TGTGCCAGCAGCTGGTACACCATTGGGATGGACTATGGCTACACCTTC. The rearrangement joins TRBV7-2 to TRBJ1-2; D is ambiguous. Germline V gene data show CDR1 as SGHTA and CDR2 as FQGNSA. CDR3 length: 16 residues. Between the trimmed V and J ends, which lost 4 bases and 3 bases, there was a span of 18 bases.

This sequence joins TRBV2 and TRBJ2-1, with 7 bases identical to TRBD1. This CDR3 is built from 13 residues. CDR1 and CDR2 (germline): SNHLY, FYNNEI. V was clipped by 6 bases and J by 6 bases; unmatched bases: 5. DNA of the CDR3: TGTGCCAGCAGCCGGAGACAGGGCAATGAGCAGTTCTTC. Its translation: CASSRRQGNEQFF.

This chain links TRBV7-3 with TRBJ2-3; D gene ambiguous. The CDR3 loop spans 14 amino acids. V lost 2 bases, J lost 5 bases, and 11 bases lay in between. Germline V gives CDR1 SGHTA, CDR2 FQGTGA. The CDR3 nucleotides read TGTGCCAGCAGCTTATTAGGCCTCGGAGATACGCAGTATTTT. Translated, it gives CASSLLGLGDTQYF.